The 32 T cell receptor beta chains presented below share a single source sample, sequenced in a study of CD8+CD57+ T cells in acquired aplastic anemia. Researchers used genomic DNA as the template to profile TCR beta VDJ and CDR3. TCRdb re-derived calls from the reads in MiXCR, one entry per CDR3 protein. This table holds about 110,000 distinct CDR3 sequences, 40% to 65% found once. Sequenced: sorted CD4+, CD8+, or CD8+CD57+ T cells (not recorded which) from PBMCs. These receptors all come from a human donor in good health, serving as a control.

This clonotype was seen at least ten times. The genes are TRBV13 and TRBJ2-3, with D perhaps TRBD2 (6 bases). Trimming removed 6 bases at V and 5 bases at J, with 15 bases between. CDR3 length equals 14 residues. Germline V gene lookup returns CDR1 PRHDT and CDR2 FYEKMQ (reference sequence). CDR3 amino acids: CASRNKPGEDTQYF. The CDR3 DNA reads as TGTGCCAGCAGAAACAAACCGGGGGAAGATACGCAGTATTTT.

DNA of the CDR3: TGTGCCAGCAGCTTCAGACAGGGGGTCGAGCAGTACTTC. Protein product: CASSFRQGVEQYF. This rearrangement joins TRBV7-6 to TRBJ2-7; 9 bases match TRBD1. The V and J ends lost 3 bases and 6 bases, in that order; junction bases with no gene match: 3. Germline lookup yields CDR1 SGHVS and CDR2 FNYEAQ. The CDR3 runs 13 residues.

Details on this clonotype: The DNA is omitted, as the CDR3 cannot be located on it reliably, and the CDR3 follows TCRdb's listing. The V gene is TRBV7-3, the J gene TRBJ2-5; no DNA check was done on the table's D call, TRBD1. The CDR3 is made up of 19 amino acids, end residues included. The germline V gene has CDR1 SGHTA and CDR2 FQGTGA. The CDR3 spells CASSFYICSAGGQSETQYF.

This clonotype was counted many times. The chain couples TRBV29-1 to TRBJ1-1; D is undetermined. The V end was cut by 1 base, the J end by 2 bases, with 8 bases between. Germline V gene lookup returns CDR1 SQVTM and CDR2 ANQGSEA. The CDR3 has 13 amino acids. The CDR3 nucleotides read TGCAGCGTTGAAGTAGGTAGAAACACTGAAGCTTTCTTT. Its translation is CSVEVGRNTEAFF.

This chain links TRBV6-1 with TRBJ1-6, with a tentative D call TRBD1 (5 bases). The CDR3 loop spans 14 amino acids. The V end was cut by 6 bases, the J end by 9 bases, with 15 bases between. Germline lookup yields CDR1 MNHNS and CDR2 SASEGT. CDR3 residues: CASRGGTDPSPLHF. The CDR3 DNA is TGTGCCAGCAGGGGGGGGACGGACCCTTCACCCCTCCACTTT.

This clonotype was observed many times. The chain carries TRBV9 and TRBJ1-1; TRBD1 might be the D (5 bases). CDR1 and CDR2 (germline): SGDLS, YYNGEE. The CDR3 has 13 amino acids. Trimming left V 2 bases short and J 3 bases short, with 8 bases between. CDR3: CASSVGGDTEAFF. In DNA, the CDR3 is TGTGCCAGCAGCGTCGGAGGGGACACTGAAGCTTTCTTT.

The chain joins TRBV2 to TRBJ1-6; D gene ambiguous. The CDR3 contains 13 residues. The germline V gene has CDR1 SNHLY and CDR2 FYNNEI. Between the trimmed V and J ends, which lost 0 bases and 14 bases, there was a span of 11 bases. CDR3 region: CASSEATVGTLHF. CDR3 in DNA: TGTGCCAGCAGTGAAGCCACCGTCGGGACCCTCCACTTT. Supplemented by reference TRBV2 and TRBJ1-6, the full variable domain reads EPEVTQTPSHQVTQMGQEVILRCVPISNHLYFYWYRQILGQKVEFLVSFYNNEISEKSEIFDDQFSVERPDGSNFTLKIRSTKLEDSAMYFCASSEATVGTLHFGNGTRLTVT.

The J gene is TRBJ2-1, the V gene TRBV10-2; 7 bases are shared with TRBD1. Germline V lookup: CDR1 WSHSY, CDR2 SAAADI. V dropped 10 bases and J dropped 5; count of bases not matched to a gene: 2. The CDR3 runs to 11 residues. This CDR3 reads CATGQHNEQFF. The CDR3 DNA sequence: TGCGCCACGGGACAGCACAATGAGCAGTTCTTC.

The J gene is TRBJ2-7, the V gene TRBV20-1; 7 nucleotides line up with TRBD1. CDR3 length: 13 amino acids. The germline CDR1 and CDR2 sequences are DFQATT and SNEGSKA (reference sequence). With V trimmed by 3 bases and J by 3 bases, 5 bases remained unmatched. The CDR3 here is CSARGTADYEQYF. CDR3 DNA: TGCAGTGCTAGGGGGACAGCTGACTACGAGCAGTACTTC.

The table lists this clonotype with a few counts. The rearrangement joins TRBV29-1 to TRBJ2-7; tentatively, D is TRBD1 (5 bases). CDR1 is SQVTM, CDR2 ANQGSEA, per germline. V lost 6 bases to trimming and J lost 7 bases, with 25 bases between them. The CDR3 spans 15 residues. In DNA form, the CDR3 reads TGCAGCGTAGGCCCCAAGGGGTCTCTCCGAGTAGAGCAGTACTTC. It is translated as CSVGPKGSLRVEQYF.

Of note for this clonotype: This may arise from a read error, as a much more abundant clone is one base away. In this CDR3 the conserved last residue, phenylalanine or tryptophan, is missing, so a read error is likely. CDR3 sequence (DNA): TGTGCCAGCAGTGATGGGACAGGAGTCCAAGAGACCCAGTACTCC. Its protein is CASSDGTGVQETQYS. This chain uses TRBV6-2 or TRBV6-3 with TRBJ2-5; TRBD1 aligns across 8 bases. Germline V CDR1 and CDR2: MNHEY, SVGEGT. The CDR3 is 15 residues long. After removal of 5 bases from V and 1 base from J, the junction contained 6 bases not matched to a gene.

This chain links TRBV20-1 with TRBJ2-1; 11 bases match TRBD1. CDR1 is DFQATT, CDR2 SNEGSKA, per germline (reference sequence). This CDR3 region has 14 residues. Germline trimming cut 3 bases from V and 8 bases from J; bases unmatched to any gene: 6. CDR3 sequence: CSASEDRGRHEQFF. Here the CDR3 DNA reads TGCAGTGCTAGTGAGGACAGGGGGCGGCATGAGCAGTTCTTC.

The chain carries TRBV20-1 and TRBJ2-3; tentative D call: TRBD2 (6 bases). This CDR3 region has 16 residues. The V end was cut by 0 bases, the J end by 2 bases, with 15 bases between. Germline CDR1 and CDR2: DFQATT and SNEGSKA (reference sequence). The CDR3 DNA sequence: TGCAGTGCTAGAGATTTTAGACGGGAGCTCACAGATACGCAGTATTTT. Its protein is CSARDFRRELTDTQYF.

On this clonotype itself: Being one base from a much bigger clone, this may be a read error. The chain links TRBV4-3 to TRBJ1-5, with unresolved D. Germline CDR1 is LGHNA and CDR2 is YSLEER. The CDR3 spans 17 residues. In nucleotides, the CDR3 is TGCGCCATCAGCCAAGATATAGGCCTCCCAAGGAATCAGCCCCAGCATTTT. Residues: CAISQDIGLPRNQPQHF.

This clonotype was seen repeatedly, ten times or more. The chain combines TRBV6-4 with TRBJ1-1, with 10 bases identical to TRBD1. Germline-derived CDR1 and CDR2 are MRHNA and SNTAGT. The CDR3 totals 15 residues. Unmatched junction bases numbered 5, after V lost 2 bases and J lost 5 bases. CDR3 nucleotides: TGTGCCAGCAGTGACACGGGACAGGGGCAAACTGAAGCTTTCTTT. Protein product: CASSDTGQGQTEAFF.

In this sample, this clonotype turned up once. The chain employs TRBV5-1 and TRBJ1-6, with a weak D call TRBD1 (6 bases). CDR3 length: 15 residues. Germline CDR1 and CDR2: SGHRS and YFSETQ. V lost 4 bases to trimming and J lost 10 bases, with 18 bases between them. The CDR3 nucleotides are TGCGCCAGCAGCCCCGAGGGGGGAGTGGAATCACCCCTCCACTTT. It codes for CASSPEGGVESPLHF.

The chain is built from TRBV9 and TRBJ2-3, with D unclear. The CDR3 runs to 12 residues. From germline, CDR1 is SGDLS and CDR2 YYNGEE. Deletions cut 2 bases from V and 5 bases from J, with 6 bases between. CDR3 loop: CASSVEKDTQYF. The CDR3 region has the DNA TGTGCCAGCAGCGTGGAAAAAGATACGCAGTATTTT. The complete variable domain, with remaining parts taken from reference TRBV9 and TRBJ2-3, reads DSGVTQTPKHLITATGQRVTLRCSPRSGDLSVYWYQQSLDQGLQFLIQYYNGEERAKGNILERFSAQQFPDLHSELNLSSLELGDSALYFCASSVEKDTQYFGPGTRLTVL.

The genes are TRBV2 and TRBJ1-1, with TRBD1 as a possible D gene (6 bases). Trimming took 6 bases from V and 0 from J, leaving 14 bases between them. The CDR3 has 15 amino acids. CDR1 SNHLY and CDR2 FYNNEI come from the germline V gene. CDR3 DNA sequence: TGTGCCAGCAGGGGGGCCGCGGAGATGAACACTGAAGCTTTCTTT. It translates to CASRGAAEMNTEAFF.

Ten or more counts support this clonotype. The chain recombines TRBV25-1 with TRBJ1-2; 7 bases map to TRBD1. Germline V gives CDR1 MGHDK, CDR2 SYGVNS. This CDR3 is built from 14 residues. Germline trimming cut 5 bases from V and 0 bases from J; bases unmatched to any gene: 3. The CDR3 here is CASSHQGANYGYTF. The CDR3 region has the DNA TGTGCCAGCAGTCATCAGGGGGCTAACTATGGCTACACCTTC.

V and J are TRBV25-1 and TRBJ2-7; 8 nucleotides agree with TRBD2. After removal of 7 bases from V and 0 bases from J, the junction contained 11 bases not matched to a gene. There are 16 residues in the CDR3. From germline, CDR1 is MGHDK and CDR2 SYGVNS. CDR3 region: CASTPGGGGLSYEQYF. CDR3 nucleotides: TGTGCCAGCACACCCGGGGGGGGGGGCCTCTCCTACGAGCAGTACTTC.

This clonotype appeared many times. This sequence joins TRBV25-1 and TRBJ1-3; a weak D match, TRBD1 (5 bases). Germline loops: CDR1 MGHDK, CDR2 SYGVNS. Trimming cost V 4 bases and J 0 bases, with 7 bases left between them. This CDR3 contains 14 residues. In DNA, the CDR3 is TGTGCCAGCAGTGTAGGGGTCTCTGGAAACACCATATATTTT. It is translated as CASSVGVSGNTIYF.

This clonotype was counted ten times or more. The gene calls are TRBV9 and TRBJ1-1; unclear D gene. The ends were cut back, 0 bases at V and 7 bases at J, with 7 bases in the middle. Germline V CDR1 and CDR2: SGDLS, YYNGEE. This CDR3 contains 12 residues. In DNA form, the CDR3 reads TGTGCCAGCAGCGTAGGCAGTCGTGAAGCTTTCTTT. Translation: CASSVGSREAFF.

About this clonotype itself: Possible read error: a much larger clone is one base away. The V call is TRBV24-1, the J call TRBJ1-5; D may be TRBD1 (6 bases). The CDR3 loop spans 13 amino acids. Germline CDR1 is KGHDR and CDR2 is SFDVKD. Trimming removed 11 bases at V and 5 bases at J, with 15 bases between. CDR3 loop: CANTRGGHQPQHF. The CDR3 region has the DNA TGTGCCAACACCCGGGGGGGGCATCAGCCCCAGCATTTT.

This clonotype was detected a few times. This chain uses TRBV6-2 or TRBV6-3 with TRBJ1-3; D is uncertain. V was shortened by 0 bases and J by 0 bases, with 15 bases between the two germline ends. The CDR3 extends over 18 amino acids. CDR1 and CDR2 from the germline V gene are MNHEY and SVGEGT. The CDR3 loop is CASSYSRTADFSGNTIYF. CDR3 in DNA: TGTGCCAGCAGTTACTCTAGGACGGCGGATTTCTCTGGAAACACCATATATTTT.

This chain's CDR3 is CSVVGGWAEAFF. DNA of the CDR3: TGCAGCGTTGTCGGGGGTTGGGCTGAAGCTTTCTTT. The V gene is TRBV29-1, the J gene TRBJ1-1; D may be TRBD1 (5 bases). The CDR3 extends over 12 amino acids. The germline CDR1 and CDR2 sequences are SQVTM and ANQGSEA. V dropped 4 bases and J dropped 6 bases, with 12 bases sitting between them.

The chain joins TRBV15 to TRBJ2-3; 8 bases line up with TRBD2. After removal of 0 bases from V and 2 bases from J, the junction contained 4 bases not matched to a gene. This CDR3 comprises 16 residues. Germline loops: CDR1 LNHNV, CDR2 YYDKDF (reference sequence). The CDR3 DNA reads TGTGCCACCAGCAGAGATTCGGGAGGGGACACAGATACGCAGTATTTT. Protein sequence: CATSRDSGGDTDTQYF.

The chain has TRBV7-2 and TRBJ2-2, with a possible D match to TRBD2 (7 bases). CDR1 SGHTA and CDR2 FQGNSA come from the germline V gene. The CDR3 length is 14 residues. The V end lost 5 bases, the J end lost 7 bases, and 14 bases lay between the germline ends. CDR3 sequence: CASSPGGAGGELFF. DNA for the CDR3: TGTGCCAGCAGCCCTGGGGGGGCTGGCGGGGAGCTGTTTTTT.

V usage is TRBV15 and J usage is TRBJ2-7, with D perhaps TRBD2 (5 bases). V was cut by 6 bases and J by 3 bases, with 9 bases left in between. There are 12 residues in the CDR3. CDR1 and CDR2 from the germline V gene are LNHNV and YYDKDF (reference sequence). The CDR3 protein is CATRLEGYEQYF. The DNA of the CDR3 is TGTGCCACCAGGTTAGAGGGCTACGAGCAGTACTTC.

The chain carries TRBV19 and TRBJ2-7; D is unclear. Trimming took 6 bases from V and 0 from J, leaving 9 bases between them. The CDR3 extends over 13 amino acids. The germline V gene has CDR1 LNHDA and CDR2 SQIVND (reference sequence). CDR3 DNA: TGTGCCAGTAGCTATCAGAGCTCCTACGAGCAGTACTTC. Its protein product is CASSYQSSYEQYF.

This clonotype was seen many times. The genes are TRBV4-3 and TRBJ2-7, with TRBD1 identical over 10 bases. The CDR3 has 17 residues. CDR1 is LGHNA, CDR2 YSLEER, per germline. Germline trimming cut 0 bases from V and 3 bases from J; bases unmatched to any gene: 8. The CDR3 is CASSQDRMGQGFYEQYF. The CDR3 nucleotides are TGCGCCAGCAGCCAAGACCGAATGGGACAGGGGTTCTACGAGCAGTACTTC.

This clonotype was observed a handful of times. J is TRBJ2-7 and V is TRBV7-2, with D possibly called TRBD1 or TRBD2 (5 bases each). V dropped 5 bases and J dropped 2 bases, with 16 bases sitting between them. There are 15 residues in the CDR3. Germline V gene data show CDR1 as SGHTA and CDR2 as FQGNSA. CDR3 sequence (DNA): TGTGCCAGCAGCCTGACGGCAGGGACCCCCTACGAGCAGTACTTC. It encodes CASSLTAGTPYEQYF.

Comment on this clonotype: A much larger clone differs by one base, so this may be a read error. The V gene is TRBV5-1, the J gene TRBJ1-1; weak D call: TRBD1 (6 bases). The CDR3 has 11 amino acids. Germline V lookup: CDR1 SGHRS, CDR2 YFSETQ. The CDR3 DNA is TGCGCCAGCAGCTTGGAGGGGGAAGCTCTCTTT. It is translated as CASSLEGEALF.